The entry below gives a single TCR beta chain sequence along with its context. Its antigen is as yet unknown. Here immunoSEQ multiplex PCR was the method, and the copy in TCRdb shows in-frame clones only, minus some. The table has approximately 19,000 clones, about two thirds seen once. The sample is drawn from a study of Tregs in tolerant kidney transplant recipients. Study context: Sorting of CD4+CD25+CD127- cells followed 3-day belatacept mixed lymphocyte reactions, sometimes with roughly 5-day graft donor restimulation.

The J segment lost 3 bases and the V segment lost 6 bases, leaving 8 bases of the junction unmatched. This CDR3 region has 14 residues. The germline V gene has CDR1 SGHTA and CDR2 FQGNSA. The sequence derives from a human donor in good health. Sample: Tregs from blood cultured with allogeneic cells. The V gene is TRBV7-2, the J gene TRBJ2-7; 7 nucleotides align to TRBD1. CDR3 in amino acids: CASRSQGYSYEQYF. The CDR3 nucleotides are TGTGCCAGCAGGTCACAGGGGTACAGCTACGAGCAGTACTTC.